What follows describes a single T cell receptor (beta chain). The germline V and J ends were trimmed by 0 bases and 4 bases, with 11 bases remaining between them. CDR1 and CDR2 from the germline V gene are SGHTA and FQGNSA. The CDR3 runs 15 residues. This sample is part of a study of blood T cell repertoires in COVID-19. As for the study in general: Italy, Spain and the United States were the sources of the convalescent and acute COVID-19 samples. T cells, B-cell-depleted T cells, or PBMCs supplied cDNA or gDNA.

Under the authors' procedure: Cell counts per sample came from amplifying reference gene primers. Clones were read by immunoSEQ multiplex PCR, and TCRdb kept only the in-frame ones, dropping some. Clone size and V and J calls were adopted from that table, with D and trimming inferred from the DNA. The sample shows roughly 210,000 clones, about nine tenths of them seen only once. What was sequenced was peripheral blood. This chain joins TRBV7-2 and TRBJ2-3, with a weak D call TRBD2 (5 bases). The TCR sequence derives from a man in his 70s with acute or convalescent COVID-19. CDR3 protein: CASSLAAAAPDTQYF. The CDR3 nucleotides read TGTGCCAGCAGCTTAGCAGCGGCGGCCCCAGATACGCAGTATTTT.